The T cell receptor (beta chain) described here comes from a study of control samples from healthy donors and cancer patients. Sequenced by immunoSEQ multiplex PCR; TCRdb stores in-frame clones only, minus some. The table shows about 120,000 clones, with roughly 90% occurring only once. The sequenced sample was blood. This TCR was recovered from a man between 50 and 59 years old in good health.

The DNA for the CDR3 is TGTGCCAGCAGCCCAGACCTCTCAGGGGGCGGTAATTCACCCCTCCACTTT. Translating it yields CASSPDLSGGGNSPLHF. This chain links TRBV7-6 with TRBJ1-6; 8 bases map to TRBD1. J lost 6 bases, V lost 5 bases, and 12 bases had no gene match. The CDR3 spans 17 residues. Per germline, CDR1 SGHVS and CDR2 FNYEAQ.